Listed here are 7 T cell receptor beta chains from one sample, sequenced in a study of regulatory T cells in long-lasting Graves disease. Arm-PCR of CDR3 regions with iRepertoire HTBI primers generated TCR beta libraries. Using its own MiXCR run on the multiplex PCR reads, TCRdb lists one record per CDR3 protein. This repertoire shows 400,000 to 550,000 distinct CDR3 sequences, less than 20% found once; its top ten account for around 10%. This sample's time point: newly diagnosed GD, antithyroid drugs for less than 3 months. PBMCs provided the RNA from which the TCR library was made. This same sample was also taken into another study, of T cells in Graves' hyperthyroidism and ophthalmopathy.

The specimen was peripheral blood mononuclear cells (PBMCs), collected at new diagnosis, from a patient treated with antithyroid drugs. The source is a woman aged 30 to 39 with Graves disease.

This clonotype showed up just a few times. The chain has TRBV28 and TRBJ1-5; D unclear. Germline loops: CDR1 MDHEN, CDR2 SYDVKM. V was shortened by 1 base and J by 12 bases, with 10 bases between the two germline ends. This CDR3 has 12 residues. CDR3: CASSLLLRDQHF. DNA of the CDR3: TGTGCCAGCAGTTTATTACTCCGGGACCAGCATTTT.

This chain links TRBV7-9 with TRBJ2-1, with TRBD2 matching over 7 bases. Germline trimming cut 5 bases from V and 7 bases from J; bases unmatched to any gene: 11. Germline CDR1 reads SEHNR; CDR2 reads FQNEAQ (reference sequence). There are 15 residues in the CDR3. CDR3 sequence (DNA): TGTGCCAGCAGCCGAGCGGGACCGAGGAGGAATGAGCAGTTCTTC. This encodes CASSRAGPRRNEQFF.

This clonotype was detected ten times or more. This rearrangement joins TRBV11-2 to TRBJ2-1; 10 bases map to TRBD2. CDR3 length: 19 amino acids. Looked up from germline, CDR1 is SGHAT and CDR2 is FQNNGV. The trim removed 2 bases at V and 3 bases at J, leaving 13 bases unmatched. DNA for the CDR3: TGTGCCAGCAGCTTATATCTGCTAGCGGGAGTCCCTGGCTACAATGAGCAGTTCTTC. Encoded protein: CASSLYLLAGVPGYNEQFF.

There are a few counts of this clonotype. The rearrangement links TRBV5-1 to TRBJ2-7; D not certain. This CDR3 comprises 13 residues. Germline CDR1 SGHRS, CDR2 YFSETQ. Trimming stripped 6 bases from V and 0 bases from J, with 10 bases between. The CDR3 DNA reads as TGCGCCAGCAAACCCGGCAGCTCCTACGAGCAGTACTTC. This codes for CASKPGSSYEQYF.

The table lists this clonotype with many counts. The chain has TRBV10-3 and TRBJ2-5; the D gene could be TRBD1 or TRBD2 (5 bases each). The V end lost 10 bases, the J end lost 1 base, and 13 bases lay between the germline ends. CDR1 and CDR2 (germline): ENHRY, SYGVKD. This CDR3 has 13 residues. The CDR3 bases are TGTGCCACGGGACCACAGGTCCAAGAGACCCAGTACTTC. Translation: CATGPQVQETQYF.

This clonotype has ten or more counts. This sequence joins TRBV2 and TRBJ2-5; TRBD2 matches at 12 bases. The CDR3 is 15 amino acids. V was clipped by 5 bases and J by 5 bases; unmatched bases: 6. Germline assignment: CDR1 SNHLY and CDR2 FYNNEI. CDR3 region: CASSLAGGPGETQYF. DNA of the CDR3: TGTGCCAGCAGTCTAGCGGGAGGGCCGGGGGAGACCCAGTACTTC. Variable domain in full (rest from reference TRBV2 and TRBJ2-5): EPEVTQTPSHQVTQMGQEVILRCVPISNHLYFYWYRQILGQKVEFLVSFYNNEISEKSEIFDDQFSVERPDGSNFTLKIRSTKLEDSAMYFCASSLAGGPGETQYFGPGTRLLVL.

In its sample, this clonotype was seen a few times. This rearrangement joins TRBV5-4 to TRBJ2-3; 9 positions match TRBD1. The ends lost 1 base at V and 6 bases at J; junction bases unmatched: 3. Germline CDR1 SGHNT, CDR2 YYREEE (reference sequence). The length of the CDR3 is 14 residues. The CDR3 sequence is CASSLRTGVDTQYF. CDR3 nucleotides: TGTGCCAGCAGCTTGAGGACAGGGGTGGATACGCAGTATTTT. Full variable domain (outside the CDR3, taken from reference TRBV5-4 and TRBJ2-3): ETGVTQSPTHLIKTRGQQVTLRCSSQSGHNTVSWYQQALGQGPQFIFQYYREEENGRGNFPPRFSGLQFPNYSSELNVNALELDDSALYLCASSLRTGVDTQYFGPGTRLTVL.